This TCR beta chain originates from a study of blood T cell repertoires in COVID-19. Study context: PBMCs, B-cell-depleted T cells, or T cells provided the cDNA or gDNA that made up the material.

Authors' analysis steps: Estimates of nucleated cell counts were drawn from the amplification of reference gene primers. Generated by immunoSEQ multiplex PCR, the TCRdb table keeps only in-frame clones and is missing some. Clone size and the V and J calls come from that table; the DNA yielded D and trimming. The profile shows some 65,000 clones, more than 75% of them singletons. V was pared by 4 bases and J by 1 base, with 3 bases of the junction left unmatched. Germline-derived CDR1 and CDR2 are SGHRS and YFSETQ. There are 16 residues in the CDR3. The source material was peripheral blood. The chain links TRBV5-1 to TRBJ2-3; TRBD2 matches 13 bases. This receptor was obtained from a man aged 40-50 years with COVID-19, enrolled during active disease. The CDR3, as DNA: TGCGCCAGCAGCCCCGGGACTAGCGGGGGCACAGATACGCAGTATTTT. Its protein product is CASSPGTSGGTDTQYF.